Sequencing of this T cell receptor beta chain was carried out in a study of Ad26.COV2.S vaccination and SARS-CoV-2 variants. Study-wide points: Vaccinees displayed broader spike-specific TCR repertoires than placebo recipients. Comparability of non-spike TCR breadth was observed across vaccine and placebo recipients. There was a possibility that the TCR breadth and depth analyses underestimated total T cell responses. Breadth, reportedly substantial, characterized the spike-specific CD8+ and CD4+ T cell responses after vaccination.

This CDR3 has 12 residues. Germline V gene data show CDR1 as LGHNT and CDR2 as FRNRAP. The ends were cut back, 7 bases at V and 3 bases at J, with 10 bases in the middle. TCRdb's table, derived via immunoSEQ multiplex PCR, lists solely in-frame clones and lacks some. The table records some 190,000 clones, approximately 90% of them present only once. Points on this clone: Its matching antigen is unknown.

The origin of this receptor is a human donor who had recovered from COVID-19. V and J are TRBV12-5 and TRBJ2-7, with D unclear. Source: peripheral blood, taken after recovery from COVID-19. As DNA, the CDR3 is TGTGCTAGTGCGGGCTTACTCTACGAGCAGTACTTC. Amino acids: CASAGLLYEQYF.